A single sample is the source of the 28 T cell receptor beta chains below, sequenced in a study of human T cells and chemical hapten exposure. Each CDR3 protein gets one entry after TCRdb re-called the RACE reads with MiXCR. The profile shows 110,000 or so distinct CDR3 sequences, more than 7% of them singletons. This sample's time point: patch test 2, 6 weeks after DPC sensitization. Treatment denoted: therapeutic diphenylcyclopropenone sensitization with weekly scalp DPC. The material was whole blood, obtained in connection with sensitization to the hapten diphenylcyclopropenone (DPC). All receptors derive from a middle-aged woman with alopecia areata. Some clones in this sample may be carry-over from other donors' samples.

This clonotype was recorded a few times. The chain uses TRBV27 and TRBJ2-3, with a tentative D call TRBD1 (5 bases). V lost 5 bases and J lost 5, with 20 bases in between. The CDR3 covers 16 residues. Germline CDR1 is MNHEY and CDR2 is SMNVEV (reference sequence). CDR3 region: CASSPDSFRFEDTQYF. The DNA of the CDR3 is TGTGCCAGCAGTCCCGACAGTTTTCGTTTTGAAGATACGCAGTATTTT.

The sample holds many counts of this clonotype. V is TRBV6-2 or TRBV6-3 and J is TRBJ1-2, with D possibly TRBD1 on 5 matching bases. Germline V gives CDR1 MNHEY, CDR2 SVGEGT. The V and J ends lost 5 bases and 7 bases respectively, with 14 bases between them. The CDR3 length is 13 residues. The CDR3 DNA reads as TGTGCCAGCAGTACCGGGGCTAGGAGTGGCTACACCTTC. Its protein product is CASSTGARSGYTF.

The genes are TRBV5-1 and TRBJ2-4; D unresolved. CDR3 size: 15 residues. Per germline, CDR1 SGHRS and CDR2 YFSETQ. The ends were cut back, 3 bases at V and 2 bases at J, with 12 bases in the middle. Written as DNA, the CDR3 is TGCGCCAGCAGCTGGGCAGGAGATCCCAAAAACATTCAGTACTTC. This codes for CASSWAGDPKNIQYF.

This clonotype was found many times. The CDR3 loop is CASSLVETALSGNTIYF. CDR3 nucleotides: TGTGCCAGCAGCTTAGTAGAGACAGCTCTCTCTGGAAACACCATATATTTT. V and J are TRBV11-2 and TRBJ1-3, with a weak D call TRBD1 (5 bases). Germline V gene sequence: CDR1 SGHAT, CDR2 FQNNGV. The CDR3 totals 17 residues. Deletions cut 1 base from V and 0 bases from J, with 13 bases between.

This clonotype was detected many times. The chain carries TRBV3-1 and TRBJ1-5; a weak D match, TRBD1 (5 bases). Germline V CDR1 and CDR2: LGHDT, YNNKEL (reference sequence). V was clipped by 0 bases and J by 7 bases, with 19 bases between them. The CDR3 loop spans 17 amino acids. In DNA, the CDR3 is TGTGCCAGCAGCCAAGATCTTCGGCAGGGCAGGGAGCAGCCCCAGCATTTT. Residues: CASSQDLRQGREQPQHF.

This clonotype turned up a few times. This chain uses TRBV6-5 with TRBJ2-7; TRBD2 matches at 7 bases. Germline V gene data show CDR1 as MNHEY and CDR2 as SVGAGI. This CDR3 has 15 amino acids. The trim removed 0 bases at V and 1 base at J, leaving 3 bases unmatched. The CDR3 spells CASSYSAGGSYEQYF. In nucleotides, the CDR3 is TGTGCCAGCAGTTACTCAGCCGGGGGGTCCTACGAGCAGTACTTC.

This clonotype has more than one count but fewer than ten. The chain links TRBV18 to TRBJ1-2, with D possibly TRBD1 on 5 matching bases. The CDR3 extends over 15 amino acids. Germline CDR1 is KGHSH and CDR2 is LQKENI. The V gene lost 0 bases and the J gene lost 2 bases, with 10 bases spanning the gap. The chain's CDR3 is CASSPPAGHNYGYTF. DNA of the CDR3: TGTGCCAGCTCACCACCGGCAGGACACAACTATGGCTACACCTTC.

This clonotype was counted ten times or more. The chain has TRBV12-3 or TRBV12-4 and TRBJ1-2, with D hard to call. There are 15 residues in the CDR3. Trimming removed 0 bases from V and 4 bases from J, with 12 bases in between. CDR3 DNA sequence: TGTGCCAGCAGTTTAGCGCTAGGCTATGGCTATGGCTACACCTTC. As protein: CASSLALGYGYGYTF.

Comments on this clonotype: Compared with germline, one end of the junction differs, possibly owing to a read error. The chain couples TRBV5-4 to TRBJ2-1; possibly TRBD1 or TRBD2 for D (5 bases each). CDR1 is SGHNT and CDR2 is YYREEE in the germline V gene (reference sequence). CDR3 length equals 13 residues. CDR3 sequence reads: CASSIGAYKEQFF. The CDR3 DNA reads as TGTGCCAGCAGCATCGGGGCCTACAAAGAGCAGTTCTTC.

This clonotype was detected ten times or more. The rearrangement joins TRBV6-2 or TRBV6-3 to TRBJ2-1; 10 bases agree with TRBD2. The V and J ends lost 3 bases and 10 bases, in that order; junction bases with no gene match: 6. Germline lookup yields CDR1 MNHEY and CDR2 SVGEGT. The CDR3 consists of 14 residues. The CDR3 DNA reads as TGTGCCAGCAGTTATCGGCTGACTAGCGGGGAGCAGTTCTTC. Residues: CASSYRLTSGEQFF.

This clonotype has only a few counts. This rearrangement joins TRBV12-5 to TRBJ2-3; D not resolved. Between the trimmed V and J ends, which lost 7 bases and 0 bases, there was a span of 5 bases. The CDR3 spans 12 residues. Germline V gives CDR1 LGHNT, CDR2 FRNRAP. The CDR3 is CASARSTDTQYF. The DNA of the CDR3 is TGTGCTAGTGCCAGAAGCACAGATACGCAGTATTTT.

This clonotype was seen many times. A junction boundary mismatches the germline segment, possibly from a read error. The V and J genes are TRBV7-7 and TRBJ2-7, with D possibly being TRBD1 or TRBD2 (5 bases each). The CDR3 contains 14 residues. CDR1 is SSHAT and CDR2 is FNYEAQ in the germline V gene (reference sequence). The CDR3 DNA is TGTGCTAGCAGCCCCAGGGACGGCTCCTACGAGCAGTACTTC. Protein: CASSPRDGSYEQYF.

This clonotype was found many times. The chain joins TRBV6-5 to TRBJ1-3, with D uncertain. Germline values: CDR1 MNHEY, CDR2 SVGAGI. The V end lost 4 bases, the J end lost 1 base, and 14 bases lay between the germline ends. The CDR3 has 16 amino acids. The CDR3 DNA follows: TGTGCCAGCAGTTTCTCCATGGGAGTGTCTGGAAACACCATATATTTT. It codes for CASSFSMGVSGNTIYF.

The sample holds many counts of this clonotype. The chain uses TRBV27 and TRBJ2-5; 7 positions match TRBD1. This CDR3 has 14 amino acids. J was trimmed by 2 bases and V by 4 bases; bases with no gene match: 4. From germline, CDR1 is MNHEY and CDR2 SMNVEV (reference sequence). This CDR3 is CASSSRGQQETQYF. The CDR3 DNA sequence: TGTGCCAGCAGTTCCCGGGGACAGCAAGAGACCCAGTACTTC.

Many counts were recorded for this clonotype. The chain recombines TRBV4-3 with TRBJ2-3, with D perhaps matching TRBD2 (5 bases). V lost 0 bases and J 2 bases, leaving 12 bases between the germline ends. Looked up from germline, CDR1 is LGHNA and CDR2 is YSLEER. This CDR3 is 16 amino acids long. The DNA of the CDR3 is TGCGCCAGCAGCCAAGAAGAGGGCCTTTTCACAGATACGCAGTATTTT. It encodes CASSQEEGLFTDTQYF.

At least ten counts were recorded for this clonotype. V is TRBV7-9 and J is TRBJ2-1; 8 bases fit TRBD1. Looked up from germline, CDR1 is SEHNR and CDR2 is FQNEAQ (reference sequence). The ends lost 5 bases at V and 4 bases at J; junction bases unmatched: 7. The length of the CDR3 is 15 residues. This CDR3 reads CASSHPDRAYNEQFF. The CDR3 DNA reads as TGTGCCAGCAGCCACCCGGACAGGGCTTACAATGAGCAGTTCTTC.

In this sample, this clonotype turned up a few times. J is TRBJ1-2 and V is TRBV7-9; D is perhaps TRBD1 (6 bases). Germline values: CDR1 SEHNR, CDR2 FQNEAQ (reference sequence). V lost 5 bases and J lost 3, with 16 bases in between. The CDR3 is 15 amino acids. The CDR3 sequence is CASSRGGLEYYGYTF. The CDR3 nucleotides are TGTGCCAGCAGCCGAGGGGGTTTAGAGTACTATGGCTACACCTTC.

In DNA form, the CDR3 reads TGTGCCAGCTCACCCGACGGGCCCAATCAGCCCCAGCATTTT. Protein sequence: CASSPDGPNQPQHF. The chain joins TRBV18 to TRBJ1-5; D is uncertain. CDR3 size: 14 residues. With 3 bases removed from V and 3 bases from J, the gap between germline ends came to 9 bases. Germline V gene sequence: CDR1 KGHSH, CDR2 LQKENI.

The chain carries TRBV4-2 and TRBJ2-2; 7 positions match TRBD2. CDR3 length: 16 residues. From germline, CDR1 is LGHNA and CDR2 YNFKEQ. The V and J ends lost 4 bases and 1 base, in that order; junction bases with no gene match: 6. The CDR3 DNA is TGTGCCAGCAGCCCCTCGGGGGGTTTGAACACCGGGGAGCTGTTTTTT. This encodes CASSPSGGLNTGELFF.

This clonotype has just a few counts. V usage is TRBV12-3 or TRBV12-4 and J usage is TRBJ1-5; no firm D call. The CDR3 has 14 amino acids. Trimming removed 6 bases from V and 7 bases from J, with 16 bases in between. CDR3 residues: CASSISWGGQPQHF. The CDR3 nucleotides read TGTGCCAGCAGCATTTCTTGGGGAGGACAGCCCCAGCATTTT.

This clonotype was recorded many times. This chain connects TRBV7-2 to TRBJ1-4; possible D gene TRBD1, 5 bases. Trimming took 5 bases from V and 5 from J, leaving 18 bases between them. The CDR3 length is 16 residues. Germline values: CDR1 SGHTA, CDR2 FQGNSA. CDR3: CASSPLGGGGNEKLFF. The CDR3, as DNA: TGTGCCAGCAGCCCCCTTGGCGGGGGGGGAAATGAAAAACTGTTTTTT. Looking up the rest from reference TRBV7-2 and TRBJ1-4 gives the full variable domain: GAGVSQSPSNKVTEKGKDVELRCDPISGHTALYWYRQSLGQGLEFLIYFQGNSAPDKSGLPSDRFSAERTGGSVSTLTIQRTQQEDSAVYLCASSPLGGGGNEKLFFGSGTQLSVL.

This clonotype was picked up a small number of times. The chain links TRBV6-6 to TRBJ1-1; 7 bases align to TRBD1. V dropped 2 bases and J dropped 7; count of bases not matched to a gene: 4. The CDR3 is made up of 13 amino acids. Germline V CDR1 and CDR2: MNHNY, SVGAGI (reference sequence). CDR3: CASSYPGQFEAFF. The CDR3 coding sequence is TGTGCCAGCAGTTACCCGGGACAGTTTGAAGCTTTCTTT.

This clonotype was counted at least ten times. The CDR3 region is CASSQGATGELFF. CDR3 in DNA: TGTGCCAGCAGCCAAGGGGCCACCGGGGAGCTGTTTTTT. The rearrangement joins TRBV3-1 to TRBJ2-2, with D hard to call. Germline V gene lookup returns CDR1 LGHDT and CDR2 YNNKEL (reference sequence). Trimming left V 1 base short and J 4 bases short, with 4 bases between. There are 13 residues in the CDR3.

V is TRBV6-5 and J is TRBJ1-3, with D uncertain. The CDR3 consists of 20 residues. CDR1 is MNHEY, CDR2 SVGAGI, per germline. The V end was cut by 0 bases, the J end by 0 bases, with 21 bases between. CDR3: CASSYSSPGPGPYSGNTIYF. CDR3 nucleotide sequence: TGTGCCAGCAGTTACTCGAGTCCCGGCCCAGGACCCTACTCTGGAAACACCATATATTTT.

The J gene is TRBJ2-2, the V gene TRBV10-3; no firm D call. The CDR3 is 13 residues long. The V gene's germline CDR1 is ENHRY and CDR2 SYGVKD. The V and J ends lost 0 bases and 6 bases respectively, with 5 bases between them. DNA of the CDR3: TGTGCCATCAGTGAGTCAGGACCCGGGGAGCTGTTTTTT. Protein sequence: CAISESGPGELFF.

This clonotype has a count of ten or more. J is TRBJ2-1 and V is TRBV4-1; D is undetermined. CDR1 and CDR2 (germline): MGHRA, YSYEKL. Trimming took 1 base from V and 0 from J, leaving 10 bases between them. The CDR3 runs to 16 residues. CDR3 sequence (DNA): TGCGCCAGCAGCCAAGTAACTTCAAGCTCCTACAATGAGCAGTTCTTC. This sequence encodes CASSQVTSSSYNEQFF.

V gene TRBV25-1 combines with J gene TRBJ2-7; unclear D gene. CDR1 and CDR2 from the germline V gene are MGHDK and SYGVNS. This CDR3 spans 11 amino acids. The germline V and J ends were trimmed by 4 bases and 4 bases, with 5 bases remaining between them. CDR3 in DNA: TGTGCCAGCAGTGTGATGTACGAGCAGTACTTC. Translated: CASSVMYEQYF.

This clonotype was detected only a few times. The chain has TRBV24-1 and TRBJ1-4, with D perhaps TRBD1 (5 bases). V was trimmed by 4 bases and J by 3 bases, leaving 11 bases between them. Germline V lookup: CDR1 KGHDR, CDR2 SFDVKD. The CDR3 runs 15 residues. CDR3 sequence: CATSDAGTANEKLFF. DNA for the CDR3: TGTGCCACCAGTGACGCCGGGACTGCTAATGAAAAACTGTTTTTT.